These T cell receptor beta chains were read from a single sample in a study of blood T cell repertoires in COVID-19. Data came from immunoSEQ multiplex PCR; TCRdb stores just in-frame clones and leaves some out. There are under 300,000 clones in the sample; about nine tenths occur only once, and roughly 0.79% lies in the top ten. Sequences were obtained from peripheral blood. The receptors here all came from a man aged 25 to 45 with COVID-19, enrolled during active disease. Each CDR3 is given with its conserved first and last residue. The order of the fields is clone size, D gene, V gene, J gene, CDR3 protein, CDR3 DNA. A D gene is named only where the DNA matches it firmly. Size is stated for part of the rows, as once, few or many counts, or as a class when the clone is expanded.

size: -; D: TRBD1; V: TRBV27; J: TRBJ1-3; CDR3: CASSLTGGTGNTIYF; DNA: TGTGCCAGCAGTCTCACAGGGGGCACTGGAAACACCATATATTTT
size: -; D: -; V: TRBV29-1; J: TRBJ2-7; CDR3: CSAGQGGYEQYF; DNA: TGCAGCGCCGGACAAGGGGGCTACGAGCAGTACTTC
size: -; D: -; V: TRBV21-1; J: TRBJ2-3; CDR3: CASSKAGAGQITDTQYF; DNA: TGTGCCAGCAGCAAAGCCGGTGCGGGACAGATCACAGATACGCAGTATTTT
size: -; D: TRBD1; V: TRBV7-7; J: TRBJ2-5; CDR3: CASSARDSILGETQYF; DNA: TGTGCCAGCAGCGCAAGGGACAGCATACTGGGAGAGACCCAGTACTTC
size: -; D: -; V: TRBV10-3; J: TRBJ1-6; CDR3: CAISGRTDNSPLHF; DNA: TGTGCCATCAGTGGAAGGACAGACAATTCACCCCTCCACTTT
size: -; D: -; V: TRBV6-6; J: TRBJ1-2; CDR3: CASTSRGGNGYTF; DNA: TGTGCCAGCACCTCCCGGGGGGGGAATGGCTACACCTTC
size: -; D: -; V: TRBV3-1/TRBV3-2; J: TRBJ1-5; CDR3: CASSQSGFAQPQHF; DNA: TGTGCCAGCAGCCAATCGGGGTTTGCGCAGCCCCAGCATTTT
size: -; D: -; V: TRBV6-5; J: TRBJ1-2; CDR3: CASSYAGDGYTF; DNA: TGTGCCAGCAGTTACGCAGGGGACGGCTACACCTTC
size: -; D: -; V: TRBV12-5; J: TRBJ2-3; CDR3: CASGSEVTDTQYF; DNA: TGTGCTAGTGGTTCTGAGGTCACAGATACGCAGTATTTT
size: -; D: TRBD1; V: TRBV11-2; J: TRBJ1-5; CDR3: CASSRTGGGGQPQHF; DNA: TGTGCCAGCAGCCGGACAGGGGGCGGGGGTCAGCCCCAGCATTTT
size: -; D: -; V: TRBV7-9; J: TRBJ2-2; CDR3: CASSLDRNTGELFF; DNA: TGTGCCAGCAGCTTAGATAGGAACACCGGGGAGCTGTTTTTT
size: -; D: TRBD1; V: TRBV7-2; J: TRBJ1-5; CDR3: CASSPRDRGQPQHF; DNA: TGTGCCAGCAGCCCCCGGGACAGGGGGCAGCCCCAGCATTTT
size: -; D: TRBD1; V: TRBV10-3; J: TRBJ1-3; CDR3: CAISETGQGGLQGNTIYF; DNA: TGTGCCATCAGTGAGACGGGACAGGGGGGTCTTCAGGGAAACACCATATATTTT
size: -; D: -; V: TRBV7-9; J: TRBJ2-2; CDR3: CASSLASAVTGELFF; DNA: TGTGCCAGCAGCTTAGCGTCTGCGGTCACCGGGGAGCTGTTTTTT
size: -; D: -; V: TRBV24-1; J: TRBJ1-2; CDR3: CATSKEGSGYTF; DNA: TGTGCCACCAGTAAGGAGGGTAGCGGCTACACCTTC
size: -; D: -; V: TRBV13; J: TRBJ1-1; CDR3: CASSFWGRGKVDTEAFF; DNA: TGTGCCAGCAGCTTTTGGGGGCGGGGGAAGGTGGACACTGAAGCTTTCTTT
size: -; D: TRBD1; V: TRBV6-5; J: TRBJ1-2; CDR3: CASSFNRGNYGYTF; DNA: TGTGCCAGCAGTTTCAACAGGGGAAACTATGGCTACACCTTC
size: -; D: -; V: TRBV6-6; J: TRBJ1-5; CDR3: CASSYDGQYQPQHF; DNA: TGTGCCAGCAGTTACGACGGACAGTATCAGCCCCAGCATTTT
size: -; D: TRBD1; V: TRBV6-5; J: TRBJ2-7; CDR3: CASSYEGARGEQYF; DNA: TGTGCCAGCAGTTACGAGGGGGCTAGGGGCGAGCAGTACTTC
size: -; D: -; V: TRBV7-2; J: TRBJ1-2; CDR3: CASSFRVGGYTF; DNA: TGTGCCAGCAGCTTCCGGGTTGGGGGCTACACCTTC
size: -; D: TRBD1; V: TRBV4-1; J: TRBJ2-1; CDR3: CASSLTGTAYNEQFF; DNA: TGCGCCAGCAGCCTCACCGGGACAGCCTACAATGAGCAGTTCTTC
size: -; D: -; V: TRBV10-2; J: TRBJ2-5; CDR3: CASRPPHLYQETQYF; DNA: TGCGCCAGCAGACCACCCCACCTATACCAAGAGACCCAGTACTTC
size: -; D: -; V: TRBV3-1/TRBV3-2; J: TRBJ1-6; CDR3: CASSLGVDSPLHF; DNA: TGTGCCAGCAGCCTCGGGGTCGATTCACCCCTCCACTTT
size: -; D: -; V: TRBV15; J: TRBJ1-2; CDR3: CATSRNPGFSGYTF; DNA: TGTGCCACCAGCCGCAATCCAGGGTTCTCGGGCTACACCTTC
size: -; D: -; V: TRBV4-2; J: TRBJ1-2; CDR3: CASSQTLTALYGYTF; DNA: TGTGCCAGCAGCCAAACGTTGACAGCCCTCTATGGCTACACCTTC
size: -; D: -; V: TRBV19; J: TRBJ1-2; CDR3: CASSPPGGSGGYTF; DNA: TGTGCCAGTAGTCCCCCGGGGGGGTCTGGAGGCTACACCTTC
size: -; D: -; V: TRBV28; J: TRBJ1-6; CDR3: CASSLSLNNSPLHF; DNA: TGTGCCAGCAGTTTATCTCTAAATAATTCACCCCTCCACTTT
size: -; D: -; V: TRBV18; J: TRBJ1-4; CDR3: CASSPSRDQGKLFF; DNA: TGTGCCAGCTCACCGAGCCGCGACCAGGGGAAACTGTTTTTT
size: -; D: TRBD1; V: TRBV5-4; J: TRBJ1-1; CDR3: CASSPRQGGTEAFF; DNA: TGTGCCAGCAGCCCAAGACAGGGGGGCACTGAAGCTTTCTTT
size: once; D: -; V: TRBV7-9; J: TRBJ1-3; CDR3: CASSLGDLSGNTIYF; DNA: TGTGCCAGCAGCTTGGGAGATCTCTCTGGAAACACCATATATTTT
size: -; D: -; V: TRBV6-5; J: TRBJ2-3; CDR3: CASSRTRTSTDTQYF; DNA: TGTGCCAGCAGCCGAACTAGAACAAGCACAGATACGCAGTATTTT
size: -; D: -; V: TRBV6-4; J: TRBJ2-3; CDR3: CASSGPGGNTQYF; DNA: TGTGCCAGCAGTGGGCCTGGGGGGAATACGCAGTATTTT
size: -; D: -; V: TRBV10-3; J: TRBJ1-2; CDR3: CAISQAAANYGYTF; DNA: TGTGCCATCAGTCAGGCAGCAGCTAACTATGGCTACACCTTC
size: -; D: -; V: TRBV5-1; J: TRBJ2-2; CDR3: CASSLPGANTGELFF; DNA: TGCGCCAGCAGCTTGCCGGGAGCGAACACCGGGGAGCTGTTTTTT
size: once; D: -; V: TRBV6-4; J: TRBJ2-3; CDR3: CASSDSRRDTQYF; DNA: TGTGCCAGCAGTGACTCGCGCAGGGATACGCAGTATTTT
size: -; D: -; V: TRBV25-1; J: TRBJ1-1; CDR3: CASSEFGGTEAFF; DNA: TGTGCCAGCAGTGAATTCGGTGGCACTGAAGCTTTCTTT
size: -; D: TRBD1; V: TRBV6-5; J: TRBJ1-1; CDR3: CASSHQGAGATEAFF; DNA: TGTGCCAGCAGTCACCAGGGGGCTGGCGCCACTGAAGCTTTCTTT
size: -; D: TRBD2; V: TRBV11-3; J: TRBJ2-1; CDR3: CASSPGKAGAEDSSYNEQFF; DNA: TGTGCCAGCAGCCCTGGGAAAGCGGGGGCCGAAGATAGCTCCTACAATGAGCAGTTCTTC
size: -; D: TRBD1; V: TRBV19; J: TRBJ2-1; CDR3: CASSTRGLSEQFF; DNA: TGTGCCAGTAGTACCAGGGGGCTAAGTGAGCAGTTCTTC
size: -; D: -; V: TRBV6-1; J: TRBJ1-1; CDR3: CASSEPSVMNTEAFF; DNA: TGTGCCAGCAGTGAACCGAGTGTCATGAACACTGAAGCTTTCTTT
size: once; D: TRBD2; V: TRBV5-4; J: TRBJ2-3; CDR3: CASSLPQRGGLRADTQYF; DNA: TGTGCCAGCAGCTTGCCGCAGCGGGGGGGCCTTCGGGCAGATACGCAGTATTTT
size: -; D: -; V: TRBV2; J: TRBJ1-5; CDR3: CASQPGSNQPQHF; DNA: TGTGCCAGTCAACCGGGGAGCAATCAGCCCCAGCATTTT
size: -; D: -; V: TRBV7-3; J: TRBJ2-2; CDR3: CASSLTSSSQLNTGELFF; DNA: TGTGCCAGCAGCTTAACTTCCTCCTCCCAGTTGAACACCGGGGAGCTGTTTTTT
size: -; D: -; V: TRBV19; J: TRBJ1-1; CDR3: CASSIDLSSHTEAFF; DNA: TGTGCCAGTAGTATAGATCTATCAAGCCACACTGAAGCTTTCTTT
size: -; D: -; V: TRBV11-3; J: TRBJ2-3; CDR3: CASSLGAGSTDTQYF; DNA: TGTGCCAGCAGCTTAGGCGCGGGGAGCACAGATACGCAGTATTTT
size: -; D: TRBD1; V: TRBV9; J: TRBJ1-4; CDR3: CASSEFGTESNEKLFF; DNA: TGTGCCAGCAGCGAATTCGGGACAGAGTCTAATGAAAAACTGTTTTTT
size: -; D: TRBD2; V: TRBV2; J: TRBJ2-1; CDR3: CASSGLSGRSYNEQFF; DNA: TGTGCCAGCAGTGGACTTAGCGGGCGCTCCTACAATGAGCAGTTCTTC
size: -; D: -; V: TRBV6-6; J: TRBJ1-5; CDR3: CASSQGRTVNNQPQHF; DNA: TGTGCCAGCAGCCAAGGACGGACAGTAAATAATCAGCCCCAGCATTTT
size: -; D: -; V: TRBV27; J: TRBJ1-1; CDR3: CASRIYGGGTEAFF; DNA: TGTGCCAGCAGGATATACGGGGGGGGGACTGAAGCTTTCTTT
size: few; D: -; V: TRBV4-1; J: TRBJ2-7; CDR3: CASTPGLLGSYEQYF; DNA: TGCGCCAGCACCCCAGGACTTTTGGGCTCCTACGAGCAGTACTTC
size: -; D: -; V: TRBV6-5; J: TRBJ1-4; CDR3: CASSGTLATNEKLFF; DNA: TGTGCCAGCTCCGGGACACTGGCAACTAATGAAAAACTGTTTTTT
size: -; D: TRBD1; V: TRBV6-2/TRBV6-3; J: TRBJ1-5; CDR3: CASSLLGTGGSQPQHF; DNA: TGTGCCAGCAGTCTCCTAGGGACAGGGGGGTCTCAGCCCCAGCATTTT
size: -; D: TRBD1; V: TRBV7-9; J: TRBJ1-4; CDR3: CASSLVQRGHEKLFF; DNA: TGTGCCAGCAGCTTAGTCCAGAGGGGGCATGAAAAACTGTTTTTT
size: -; D: -; V: TRBV5-1; J: TRBJ1-1; CDR3: CASSSTVNTEAFF; DNA: TGCGCCAGCAGCTCGACAGTTAACACTGAAGCTTTCTTT
size: -; D: -; V: TRBV24-1; J: TRBJ2-3; CDR3: CATSEGPGEDTQYF; DNA: TGTGCCACCAGTGAGGGCCCAGGGGAAGATACGCAGTATTTT
size: -; D: -; V: TRBV12-3/TRBV12-4; J: TRBJ1-1; CDR3: CASSFRSEAFF; DNA: TGTGCCAGCAGTTTCAGATCTGAAGCTTTCTTT
size: -; D: -; V: TRBV11-2; J: TRBJ1-1; CDR3: CASSLSTGNTEAFF; DNA: TGTGCCAGCAGCTTATCCACAGGTAACACTGAAGCTTTCTTT
size: once; D: -; V: TRBV12-5; J: TRBJ1-1; CDR3: CASGLVWDTNTEAFF; DNA: TGTGCTAGTGGTTTGGTGTGGGACACTAATACTGAAGCTTTCTTT
size: -; D: -; V: TRBV12-3/TRBV12-4; J: TRBJ1-2; CDR3: CASSFQDSHGYTF; DNA: TGTGCCAGCAGTTTTCAGGACAGCCATGGCTACACCTTC